A single sample is the source of the 17 T cell receptor beta chains below, sequenced in a study of blood T cell repertoires in COVID-19. Sequencing used immunoSEQ multiplex PCR; TCRdb keeps in-frame clones, though not all of them. The table lists roughly 360,000 clones, approximately 87% of them singletons, with about 0.89% in the top ten. Material for sequencing was PBMCs or T cells enriched from blood (not recorded which). Source of these receptors: a woman in her twenties or thirties with acute COVID-19.

The chain couples TRBV18 to TRBJ2-2; the D is unclear. Germline V gene data show CDR1 as KGHSH and CDR2 as LQKENI. The CDR3 extends over 14 amino acids. Trimming took off 2 bases at V and 2 bases at J, with 6 bases between the two ends. The CDR3 nucleotides are TGTGCCAGCTCACCAATACATAACACCGGGGAGCTGTTTTTT. Translating gives CASSPIHNTGELFF.

This clone was observed once. CDR3 sequence reads: CASSLKGGDVYEQYF. DNA for the CDR3: TGCGCCAGCAGCTTGAAAGGGGGCGATGTCTACGAGCAGTACTTC. This chain links TRBV5-1 with TRBJ2-7; 7 bases line up with TRBD1. V trimming: 1 base; J trimming: 3 bases; junction bases outside the gene matches: 7. CDR3 length equals 15 residues. Germline V gene sequence: CDR1 SGHRS, CDR2 YFSETQ.

The gene calls are TRBV5-1 and TRBJ1-6; D unresolved. Deletions cut 3 bases from V and 13 bases from J, with 17 bases between. In germline, CDR1 is SGHRS, CDR2 YFSETQ. This CDR3 is built from 14 residues. The chain's CDR3 is CASSYVTRVSPLHF. As DNA, the CDR3 is TGCGCCAGCAGCTACGTAACTAGGGTCTCCCCCCTCCACTTT.

In DNA form, the CDR3 reads TGTGCCAGCAGCACTTGGGTATTTGGGCTAACAGATGAAAATTCACCCCTCCACTTT. It translates to CASSTWVFGLTDENSPLHF. J is TRBJ1-6 and V is TRBV21-1; TRBD1 is the table's D call, not checked against the DNA. TRBV21-1 is a documented pseudogene. The CDR3 contains 19 residues.

A single count supports this clone. V gene TRBV30 combines with J gene TRBJ1-2; D not resolved. The germline CDR1 and CDR2 sequences are GTSNPN and SVGIG (reference sequence). This CDR3 comprises 13 residues. The V and J ends lost 0 bases and 1 base respectively, with 6 bases between them. Written as DNA, the CDR3 is TGTGCCTGGAGTGTGAGTGTTAACTATGGCTACACCTTC. Translated: CAWSVSVNYGYTF.

This rearrangement joins TRBV21-1 to TRBJ1-3. TRBV21-1 is labeled a pseudogene. CDR3 size: 19 residues. CDR3 sequence reads: CASSAPGREWGLSGNTIYF. The CDR3 bases are TGTGCCAGCAGCGCTCCGGGGAGGGAGTGGGGCCTCTCTGGAAACACCATATATTTT.

This chain joins TRBV7-6 and TRBJ2-7; 7 positions match TRBD1. CDR1 SGHVS and CDR2 FNYEAQ come from the germline V gene. With V trimmed by 5 bases and J by 1 base, 5 bases remained unmatched. The CDR3 is 14 residues long. The CDR3 spells CASSLGTASYEQYF. Here the CDR3 DNA reads TGTGCCAGCAGCCTCGGGACAGCTTCCTACGAGCAGTACTTC.

The V gene is TRBV6-2 or TRBV6-3, the J gene TRBJ1-4, with 8 bases matching TRBD1. Looked up from germline, CDR1 is MNHEY and CDR2 is SVGEGT. Trimming removed 5 bases from V and 2 bases from J; junction bases left unmatched: 4. The CDR3 is 15 residues long. CDR3 nucleotide sequence: TGTGCCAGCAGTGACCAGGGGGCTACTAATGAAAAACTGTTTTTT. It is translated as CASSDQGATNEKLFF.

The chain uses TRBV27 and TRBJ1-1, with 7 nucleotides matching TRBD1. V trimming: 5 bases; J trimming: 7 bases; junction bases outside the gene matches: 7. The CDR3 length is 13 residues. Per the germline V gene, CDR1 is MNHEY and CDR2 is SMNVEV (reference sequence). The CDR3 bases are TGTGCCAGCAGTGGCAGGGGGTTGGTTGAAGCTTTCTTT. Protein sequence: CASSGRGLVEAFF.

The rearrangement uses TRBV7-9 and TRBJ2-7; weak D call: TRBD2 (6 bases). Trimming shortened V by 4 bases and J by 0 bases, and 10 bases separated the two germline ends. CDR3 length equals 14 residues. Germline V gives CDR1 SEHNR, CDR2 FQNEAQ (reference sequence). The CDR3 protein is CASSSDYLSYEQYF. The DNA of the CDR3 is TGTGCCAGCAGCTCGGACTATCTCTCCTACGAGCAGTACTTC.

The chain recombines TRBV21-1 with TRBJ1-2; the table's D call TRBD1 went unverified against the DNA. TRBV21-1 counts as a pseudogene. CDR3 length: 14 residues. The DNA of the CDR3 is TGTGCCAGCAGCAAAGCGGCAGGGGGCGAAAGGTGCACCTTC. This sequence encodes CASSKAAGGERCTF.

The chain has TRBV3-1 (or the pseudogene TRBV3-2) and TRBJ1-1, with TRBD1 identical over 7 bases. Germline assignment: CDR1 LGHDT and CDR2 YNNKEL (reference sequence). J gave up 8 bases and V 5 bases, and 8 bases lay outside the gene matches. This CDR3 region has 13 residues. This chain's CDR3 is CASSSQGQSEAFF. For the CDR3, the DNA is TGTGCCAGCAGCTCACAGGGGCAGAGCGAAGCTTTCTTT.

The chain links TRBV19 to TRBJ2-7; D uncertain. V shed 1 base and J shed 4 bases, with 8 bases lying between them. CDR3 size: 13 residues. The V gene's germline CDR1 is LNHDA and CDR2 SQIVND (reference sequence). The CDR3 bases are TGTGCCAGTAGTATAGGTGAGAGATACGAGCAGTACTTC. Its protein is CASSIGERYEQYF. Drawing the rest from reference TRBV19 and TRBJ2-7, the complete variable domain is DGGITQSPKYLFRKEGQNVTLSCEQNLNHDAMYWYRQDPGQGLRLIYYSQIVNDFQKGDIAEGYSVSREKKESFPLTVTSAQKNPTAFYLCASSIGERYEQYFGPGTRLTVT.

The rearrangement links TRBV19 to TRBJ2-3, with 7 bases matching TRBD2. Germline V lookup: CDR1 LNHDA, CDR2 SQIVND (reference sequence). Trimming at V came to 6 bases and at J to 2 bases, leaving 11 bases not matched to a gene. There are 16 residues in the CDR3. The CDR3 spells CASSTNSGFATDTQYF. The CDR3 DNA reads as TGTGCCAGTAGCACTAATAGCGGGTTCGCCACAGATACGCAGTATTTT. Using reference TRBV19 and TRBJ2-3 for the parts outside the CDR3, the full variable domain is DGGITQSPKYLFRKEGQNVTLSCEQNLNHDAMYWYRQDPGQGLRLIYYSQIVNDFQKGDIAEGYSVSREKKESFPLTVTSAQKNPTAFYLCASSTNSGFATDTQYFGPGTRLTVL.

The chain's CDR3 is CAGRDRTNEKLFF. Written as DNA, the CDR3 is TGTGCCGGCCGGGACAGAACTAATGAAAAACTGTTTTTT. The rearrangement joins TRBV21-1 to TRBJ1-4; the table's D call, TRBD1, was not checked against the DNA. TRBV21-1 is classified as a pseudogene. CDR3 length equals 13 residues.

This CDR3 is CASSEAGQGNTDTQYF. The CDR3, as DNA: TGCGCCAGCAGTGAGGCGGGCCAGGGGAACACTGATACGCAGTATTTT. The chain joins TRBV10-1 to TRBJ2-3, with D possibly matching TRBD1 (6 bases). This CDR3 has 16 amino acids. Trimming removed 2 bases from V and 6 bases from J, with 18 bases in between. Germline V lookup: CDR1 WNHNN, CDR2 SYGVQD (reference sequence).

The V and J genes are TRBV29-1 and TRBJ2-7, with 7 nucleotides matching TRBD1. The germline CDR1 and CDR2 sequences are SQVTM and ANQGSEA. This CDR3 is 10 amino acids long. J was trimmed by 6 bases and V by 6 bases; bases with no gene match: 2. CDR3 nucleotide sequence: TGCAGCGTCCGACAGGGCGAGCAGTACTTC. This codes for CSVRQGEQYF.